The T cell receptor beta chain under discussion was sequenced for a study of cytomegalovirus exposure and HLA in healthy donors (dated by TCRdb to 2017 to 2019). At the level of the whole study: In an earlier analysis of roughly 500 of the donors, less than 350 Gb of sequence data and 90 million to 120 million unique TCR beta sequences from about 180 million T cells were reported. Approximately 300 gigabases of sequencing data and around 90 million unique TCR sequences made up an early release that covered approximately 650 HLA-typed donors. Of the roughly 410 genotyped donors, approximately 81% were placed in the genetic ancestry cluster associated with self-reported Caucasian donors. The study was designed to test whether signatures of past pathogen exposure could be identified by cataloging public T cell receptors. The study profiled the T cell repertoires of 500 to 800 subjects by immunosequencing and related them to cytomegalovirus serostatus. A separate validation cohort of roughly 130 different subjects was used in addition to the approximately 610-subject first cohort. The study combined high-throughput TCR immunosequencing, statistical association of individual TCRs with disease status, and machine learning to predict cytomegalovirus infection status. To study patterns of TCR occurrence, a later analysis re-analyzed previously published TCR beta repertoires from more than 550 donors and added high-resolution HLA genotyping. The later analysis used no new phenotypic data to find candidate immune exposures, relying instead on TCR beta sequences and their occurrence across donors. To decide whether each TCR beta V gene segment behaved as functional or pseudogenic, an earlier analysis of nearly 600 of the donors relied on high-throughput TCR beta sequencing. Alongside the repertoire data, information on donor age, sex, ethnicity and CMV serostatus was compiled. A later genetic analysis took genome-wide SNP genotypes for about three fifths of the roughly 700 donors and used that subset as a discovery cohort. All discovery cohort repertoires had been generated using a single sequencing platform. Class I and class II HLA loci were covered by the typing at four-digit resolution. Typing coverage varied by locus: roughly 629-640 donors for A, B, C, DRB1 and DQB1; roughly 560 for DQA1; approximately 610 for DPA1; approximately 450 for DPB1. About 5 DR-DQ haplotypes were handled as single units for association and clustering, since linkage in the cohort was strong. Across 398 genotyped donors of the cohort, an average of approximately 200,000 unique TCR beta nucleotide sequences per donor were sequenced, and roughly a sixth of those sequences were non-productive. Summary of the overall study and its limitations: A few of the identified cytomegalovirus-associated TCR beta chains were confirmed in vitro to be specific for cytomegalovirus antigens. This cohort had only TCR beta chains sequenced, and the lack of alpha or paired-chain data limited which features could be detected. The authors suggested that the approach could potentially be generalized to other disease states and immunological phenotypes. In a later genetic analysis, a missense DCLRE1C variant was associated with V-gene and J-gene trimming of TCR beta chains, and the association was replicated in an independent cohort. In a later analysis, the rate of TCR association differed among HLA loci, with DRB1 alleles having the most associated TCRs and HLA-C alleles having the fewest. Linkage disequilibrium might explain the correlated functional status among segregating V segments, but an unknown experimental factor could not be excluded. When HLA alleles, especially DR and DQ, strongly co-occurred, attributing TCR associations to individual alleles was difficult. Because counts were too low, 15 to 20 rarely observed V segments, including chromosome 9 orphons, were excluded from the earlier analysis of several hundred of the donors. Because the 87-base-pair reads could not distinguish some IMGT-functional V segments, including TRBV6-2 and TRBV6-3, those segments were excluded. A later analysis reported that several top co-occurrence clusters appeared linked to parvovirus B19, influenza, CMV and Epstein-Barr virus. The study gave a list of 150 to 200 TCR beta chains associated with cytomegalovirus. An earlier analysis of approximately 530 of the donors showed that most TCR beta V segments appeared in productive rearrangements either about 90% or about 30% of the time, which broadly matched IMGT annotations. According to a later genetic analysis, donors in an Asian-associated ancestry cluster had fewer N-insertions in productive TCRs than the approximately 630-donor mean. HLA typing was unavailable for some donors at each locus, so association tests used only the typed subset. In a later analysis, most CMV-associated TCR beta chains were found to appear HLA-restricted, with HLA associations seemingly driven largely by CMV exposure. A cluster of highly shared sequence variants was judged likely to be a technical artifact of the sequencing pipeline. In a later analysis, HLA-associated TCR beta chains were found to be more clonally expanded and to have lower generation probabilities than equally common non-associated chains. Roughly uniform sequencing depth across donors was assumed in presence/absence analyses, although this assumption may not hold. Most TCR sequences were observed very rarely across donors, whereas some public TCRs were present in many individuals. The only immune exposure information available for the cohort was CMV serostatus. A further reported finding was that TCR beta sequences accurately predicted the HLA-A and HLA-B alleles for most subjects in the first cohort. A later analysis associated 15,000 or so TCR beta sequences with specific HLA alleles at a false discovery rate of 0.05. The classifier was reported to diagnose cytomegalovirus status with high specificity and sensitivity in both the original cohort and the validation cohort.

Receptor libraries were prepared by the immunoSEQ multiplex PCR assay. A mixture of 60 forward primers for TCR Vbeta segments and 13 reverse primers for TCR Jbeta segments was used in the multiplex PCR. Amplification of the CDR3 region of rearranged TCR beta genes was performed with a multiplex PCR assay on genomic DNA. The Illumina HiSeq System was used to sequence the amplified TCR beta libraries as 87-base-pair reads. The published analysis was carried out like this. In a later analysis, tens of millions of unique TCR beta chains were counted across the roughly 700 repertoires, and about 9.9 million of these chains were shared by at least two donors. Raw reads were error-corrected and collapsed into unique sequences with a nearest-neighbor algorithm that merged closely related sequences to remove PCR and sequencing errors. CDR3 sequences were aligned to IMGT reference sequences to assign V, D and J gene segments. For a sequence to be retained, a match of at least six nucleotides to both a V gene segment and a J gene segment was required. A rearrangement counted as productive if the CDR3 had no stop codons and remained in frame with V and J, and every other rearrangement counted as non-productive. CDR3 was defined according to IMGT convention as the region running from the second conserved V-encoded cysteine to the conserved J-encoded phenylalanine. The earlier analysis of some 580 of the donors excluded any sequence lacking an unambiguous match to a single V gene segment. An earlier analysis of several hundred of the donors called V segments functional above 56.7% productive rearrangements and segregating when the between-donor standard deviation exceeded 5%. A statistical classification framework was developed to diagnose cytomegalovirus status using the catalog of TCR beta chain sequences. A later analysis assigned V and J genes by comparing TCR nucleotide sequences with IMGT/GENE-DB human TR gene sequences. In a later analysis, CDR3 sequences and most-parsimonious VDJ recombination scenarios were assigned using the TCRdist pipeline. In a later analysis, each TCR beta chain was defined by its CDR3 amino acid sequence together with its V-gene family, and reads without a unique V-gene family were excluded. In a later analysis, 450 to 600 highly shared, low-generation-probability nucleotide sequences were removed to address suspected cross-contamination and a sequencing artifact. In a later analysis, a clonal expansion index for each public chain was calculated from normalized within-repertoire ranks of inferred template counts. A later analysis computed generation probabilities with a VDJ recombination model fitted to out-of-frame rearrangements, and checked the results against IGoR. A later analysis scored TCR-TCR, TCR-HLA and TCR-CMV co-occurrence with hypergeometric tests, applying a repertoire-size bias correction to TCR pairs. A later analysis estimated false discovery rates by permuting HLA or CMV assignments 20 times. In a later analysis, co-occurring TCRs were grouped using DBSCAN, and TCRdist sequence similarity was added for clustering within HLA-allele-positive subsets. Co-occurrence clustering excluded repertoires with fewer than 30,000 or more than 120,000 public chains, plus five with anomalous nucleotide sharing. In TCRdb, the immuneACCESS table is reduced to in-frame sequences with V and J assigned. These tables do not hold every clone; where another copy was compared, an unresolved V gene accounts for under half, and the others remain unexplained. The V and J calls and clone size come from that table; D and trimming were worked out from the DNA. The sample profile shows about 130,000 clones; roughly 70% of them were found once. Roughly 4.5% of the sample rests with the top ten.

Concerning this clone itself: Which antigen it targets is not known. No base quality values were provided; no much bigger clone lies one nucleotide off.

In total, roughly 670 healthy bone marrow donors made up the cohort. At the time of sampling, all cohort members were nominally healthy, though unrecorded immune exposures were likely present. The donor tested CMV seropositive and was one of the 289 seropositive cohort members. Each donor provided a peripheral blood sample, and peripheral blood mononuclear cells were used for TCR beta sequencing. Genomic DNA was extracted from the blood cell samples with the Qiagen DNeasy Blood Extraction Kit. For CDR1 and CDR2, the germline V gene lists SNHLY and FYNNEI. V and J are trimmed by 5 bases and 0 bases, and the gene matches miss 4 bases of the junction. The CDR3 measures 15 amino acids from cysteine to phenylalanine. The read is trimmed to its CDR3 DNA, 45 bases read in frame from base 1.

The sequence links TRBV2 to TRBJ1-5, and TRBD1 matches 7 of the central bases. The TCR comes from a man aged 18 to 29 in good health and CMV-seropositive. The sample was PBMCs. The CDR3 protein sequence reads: CASSRDRYSNQPQHF. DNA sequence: TGTGCCAGCAGTAGGGACAGATATAGCAATCAGCCCCAGCATTTT.